This is a list of T cell receptor beta chains from one sample in a study of Ad26.COV2.S vaccination and SARS-CoV-2 variants. Some clones are missing from TCRdb's copy, which holds only in-frame ones; the method was immunoSEQ multiplex PCR. The sample has roughly 450,000 clones; more than 80% are singletons. The sample was peripheral blood, taken in a trial of Ad26.COV2.S vaccine versus placebo. The receptors originated from a person aged 18-65 years who received the Ad26.COV2.S COVID-19 vaccine or a placebo. CDR3s leave out the opening cysteine and the closing phenylalanine or tryptophan.

j_call: TRBJ1-1
v_call: TRBV11-3
cdr3_aa: ASSLQGNSEAF

j_call: TRBJ1-1
v_call: TRBV7-2
cdr3_aa: ASSSALGAVTEAF

j_call: TRBJ2-1
v_call: TRBV30
cdr3_aa: AWSVGSSAYNEQF

j_call: TRBJ2-7
v_call: TRBV7-2
cdr3_aa: ASSLARVREQY

j_call: TRBJ2-3
v_call: TRBV19
cdr3_aa: ASSIDFGTSGGTDTQY

j_call: TRBJ2-1
v_call: TRBV4-1
cdr3_aa: ASSQGGLGFEQF

j_call: TRBJ2-1
v_call: TRBV19
cdr3_aa: ASSIGQGYNEQF

j_call: TRBJ2-7
v_call: TRBV7-2
cdr3_aa: ASSLGQGFYYEQY

j_call: TRBJ2-7
v_call: TRBV5-1
cdr3_aa: ASSFSRGQGAYEQY

j_call: TRBJ2-7
v_call: TRBV18
cdr3_aa: ASSPQGDLYEQY

j_call: TRBJ2-2
v_call: TRBV5-1
cdr3_aa: ASSLGPTGELF

j_call: TRBJ2-7
v_call: TRBV6-5
cdr3_aa: ASSYSTGGTYEQY

j_call: TRBJ1-1
v_call: TRBV7-3
cdr3_aa: ASSVTGGNTEAF

j_call: TRBJ2-1
v_call: TRBV7-3
cdr3_aa: ASSQGTSYGEQF

j_call: TRBJ2-3
v_call: TRBV5-1
cdr3_aa: ASSLVPDTDTQY

j_call: TRBJ1-3
v_call: TRBV6-5
cdr3_aa: ASSYGVGTSGNTIY

j_call: TRBJ1-6
v_call: TRBV15
cdr3_aa: ATSRDAGGYNSPLH

j_call: TRBJ2-7
v_call: TRBV27
cdr3_aa: ASSFVGQGAYEQY

j_call: TRBJ1-2
v_call: TRBV6-6
cdr3_aa: ASGGPGRYGYT

j_call: TRBJ2-7
v_call: TRBV5-6
cdr3_aa: ASSLVSNYEQY

j_call: TRBJ1-1
v_call: TRBV9
cdr3_aa: ASTRDRVNTEAF

j_call: TRBJ1-1
v_call: TRBV4-1
cdr3_aa: ASSQEGNRAPEAF

j_call: TRBJ2-3
v_call: TRBV5-1
cdr3_aa: ASSLLPGVSSTSTDTQY

j_call: TRBJ1-5
v_call: TRBV19
cdr3_aa: ASSSFRDRPNQPQH

j_call: TRBJ1-1
v_call: TRBV4-3
cdr3_aa: ASSQDQTGLTEAF

j_call: TRBJ1-4
v_call: TRBV7-2
cdr3_aa: ASSPSRATNEKLF

j_call: TRBJ2-3
v_call: TRBV6-1
cdr3_aa: ASSGGVAGTSDTQY

j_call: TRBJ2-3
v_call: TRBV11-2
cdr3_aa: ASSLGRTGIGTDTQY